A single sample gave rise to the 9 T cell receptor beta chains below, sequenced in a study of T cell responses to AZD1222 COVID-19 vaccine. Sequencing was performed with immunoSEQ multiplex PCR; in TCRdb, only in-frame clones are kept and a portion is missing. The table shows around 99,000 clones, with roughly 87% occurring only once. The material sequenced was peripheral blood, taken on day 0 of MenACWY control vaccination. All receptors derive from an adult in good health.

J is TRBJ1-1 and V is TRBV29-1; TRBD1 might be the D (5 bases). Trimming took off 4 bases at V and 8 bases at J, with 17 bases between the two ends. The CDR3 totals 13 residues. Looked up from germline, CDR1 is SQVTM and CDR2 is ANQGSEA. CDR3 nucleotides: TGCAGCGTTGTCGGGGCAGGTCGAATAGAAGCTTTCTTT. Protein sequence: CSVVGAGRIEAFF.

The genes are TRBV27 and TRBJ2-2, with unresolved D. The CDR3 runs 14 residues. The V gene's germline CDR1 is MNHEY and CDR2 SMNVEV (reference sequence). Trimming left V 0 bases short and J 5 bases short, with 7 bases between. This CDR3 is CASSLSHGTGELFF. The CDR3 DNA reads as TGTGCCAGCAGTTTATCTCACGGGACCGGGGAGCTGTTTTTT.

The rearrangement joins TRBV3-1 (or the pseudogene TRBV3-2) to TRBJ2-1; a possible D gene is TRBD2 (5 bases). CDR1 LGHDT and CDR2 YNNKEL come from the germline V gene (reference sequence). The V gene lost 0 bases and the J gene lost 15 bases, with 15 bases spanning the gap. The CDR3 length is 13 residues. CDR3: CASSQDLSIGVFF. In nucleotides, the CDR3 is TGTGCCAGCAGCCAAGATCTCTCCATCGGGGTGTTCTTC.

V gene TRBV15 combines with J gene TRBJ1-4; D call uncertain. The CDR3 runs 15 residues. Germline CDR1 is LNHNV and CDR2 is YYDKDF (reference sequence). Trimming took 2 bases from V and 6 from J, leaving 13 bases between them. DNA for the CDR3: TGTGCCACCAGCAGATCGACAAACTCTCATGAAAAACTGTTTTTT. Protein: CATSRSTNSHEKLFF.

The chain couples TRBV7-9 to TRBJ1-2; TRBD1 matches at 8 bases. With V trimmed by 5 bases and J by 7 bases, 15 bases remained unmatched. CDR1 is SEHNR, CDR2 FQNEAQ, per germline (reference sequence). This CDR3 region has 16 residues. The CDR3 sequence: CASSNSGLTGGAGYTF. In DNA, the CDR3 is TGTGCCAGCAGCAATAGTGGCCTAACAGGGGGAGCTGGCTACACCTTC.

This chain links TRBV2 with TRBJ1-3, with a weak D call TRBD1 (5 bases). V was pared by 8 bases and J by 0 bases, with 8 bases between. CDR1 SNHLY and CDR2 FYNNEI come from the germline V gene. The CDR3 contains 13 residues. CDR3 DNA: TGTGCCAGCGGGGACCGCTCTGGAAACACCATATATTTT. It specifies CASGDRSGNTIYF.

V is TRBV5-4 and J is TRBJ1-1, with 7 bases aligning to TRBD1. The CDR3 totals 15 residues. Germline CDR1 is SGHNT and CDR2 is YYREEE (reference sequence). V trimming: 2 bases; J trimming: 0 bases; junction bases outside the gene matches: 4. The CDR3 reads CASSLLTGLNTEAFF. The CDR3 bases are TGTGCCAGCAGCTTACTGACAGGGCTGAACACTGAAGCTTTCTTT.

The genes are TRBV27 and TRBJ1-4; a weak D match, TRBD1 (5 bases). The CDR3 loop spans 17 amino acids. Trimming pared 1 base from V and 0 bases from J, leaving 12 bases between. In germline, CDR1 is MNHEY, CDR2 SMNVEV (reference sequence). The CDR3 nucleotides are TGTGCCAGCAGTTTATGGGCCCGGGGCTCAACTAATGAAAAACTGTTTTTT. Translating gives CASSLWARGSTNEKLFF.

This chain links TRBV9 with TRBJ1-4; TRBD1 is a possible D gene (6 bases). Germline CDR1 is SGDLS and CDR2 is YYNGEE. The CDR3 is 15 residues long. Trimming cost V 4 bases and J 6 bases, with 16 bases left between them. CDR3: CASSTRGHRDEKLFF. The CDR3 bases are TGTGCCAGCAGCACGCGGGGCCACAGGGATGAAAAACTGTTTTTT.